The 14 T cell receptor beta chains below come from one sample, sequenced in a study of blood T cell repertoires in COVID-19. Sequencing used immunoSEQ multiplex PCR; TCRdb keeps in-frame clones, though not all of them. The sample comprises 350,000 to 400,000 clones, approximately 90% of which are singletons, and 0.9% to 1.1% rests with the top ten. The source material was PBMCs or T cells enriched from blood (not recorded which). The receptors were gathered from a man younger than 30 who had recovered from COVID-19.

The genes are TRBV19 and TRBJ2-7, with D unclear. There are 14 residues in the CDR3. Trimming shortened V by 6 bases and J by 2 bases, and 14 bases separated the two germline ends. The germline V gene has CDR1 LNHDA and CDR2 SQIVND (reference sequence). The CDR3: CASSPKTSPYEQYF. CDR3 bases: TGTGCCAGTAGCCCCAAGACATCTCCCTACGAGCAGTACTTC.

This sequence joins TRBV10-3 and TRBJ1-1; the D gene is possibly TRBD1 (5 bases). The CDR3 spans 16 residues. CDR1 ENHRY and CDR2 SYGVKD come from the germline V gene. With 6 bases removed from V and 0 bases from J, the gap between germline ends came to 17 bases. CDR3 amino acids: CAIRKGLQPMNTEAFF. CDR3 DNA sequence: TGTGCCATCAGGAAGGGACTCCAGCCCATGAACACTGAAGCTTTCTTT.

The chain links TRBV11-2 to TRBJ1-3; perhaps TRBD1 as D (5 bases). The CDR3 has 14 residues. Per germline, CDR1 SGHAT and CDR2 FQNNGV. The V end was cut by 3 bases, the J end by 5 bases, with 11 bases between. The CDR3: CASSFRGERNTIYF. DNA for the CDR3: TGTGCCAGCAGCTTTCGGGGGGAGAGAAACACCATATATTTT.

The V and J genes are TRBV6-5 and TRBJ1-2; D ambiguous. The CDR3 is 14 residues long. The germline V and J ends were trimmed by 0 bases and 4 bases, with 9 bases remaining between them. Germline loops: CDR1 MNHEY, CDR2 SVGAGI. DNA for the CDR3: TGTGCCAGCAGTTACTCGAAGGCGGCCTATGGCTACACCTTC. It specifies CASSYSKAAYGYTF.

The chain combines TRBV6-1 with TRBJ1-2; D is uncertain. This CDR3 has 15 residues. CDR1 is MNHNS and CDR2 is SASEGT in the germline V gene. Trimming stripped 1 base from V and 4 bases from J, with 13 bases between. The CDR3 loop is CASSEVGRGSYGYTF. The CDR3 nucleotides read TGTGCCAGCAGTGAAGTGGGGAGAGGAAGCTATGGCTACACCTTC.

The V call is TRBV5-1, the J call TRBJ1-1, with 11 positions matching TRBD1. Germline trimming cut 3 bases from V and 5 bases from J; bases unmatched to any gene: 9. CDR1 is SGHRS and CDR2 is YFSETQ in the germline V gene. The CDR3 spans 16 residues. CDR3 bases: TGCGCCAGCAGCTGGACAGGGGGCCCCACGAGGACTGAAGCTTTCTTT. This sequence encodes CASSWTGGPTRTEAFF.

This chain connects TRBV4-3 to TRBJ2-7, with a possible D match to TRBD1 (6 bases). Looked up from germline, CDR1 is LGHNA and CDR2 is YSLEER. The ends were cut back, 3 bases at V and 2 bases at J, with 11 bases in the middle. The CDR3 totals 14 residues. CDR3 region: CASSQDGQPYEQYF. CDR3 nucleotides: TGCGCCAGCAGCCAGGACGGACAGCCCTACGAGCAGTACTTC.

This sequence joins TRBV6-5 and TRBJ2-5, with D maybe TRBD2 (5 bases). The CDR3 contains 15 residues. Per the germline V gene, CDR1 is MNHEY and CDR2 is SVGAGI. Trimming pared 0 bases from V and 5 bases from J, leaving 13 bases between. The CDR3 DNA sequence: TGTGCCAGCAGTTACTCGAGCGGAGCTGGGGAGACCCAGTACTTC. Its protein product is CASSYSSGAGETQYF.

The rearrangement uses TRBV5-6 and TRBJ2-7; D possibly corresponds to TRBD2 (5 bases). Germline values: CDR1 SGHDT, CDR2 YYEEEE. CDR3 length equals 12 residues. Trimming took 4 bases from V and 4 from J, leaving 9 bases between them. CDR3 residues: CASSPRGYEQYF. The DNA for the CDR3 is TGTGCCAGCAGCCCCCGGGGATACGAGCAGTACTTC.

The chain joins TRBV7-6 to TRBJ2-7, with 9 bases that match TRBD1. This CDR3 comprises 14 residues. Looked up from germline, CDR1 is SGHVS and CDR2 is FNYEAQ. Trimming removed 7 bases from V and 4 bases from J; junction bases left unmatched: 8. CDR3 DNA: TGTGCCAGCAAGGGGTCGGGACAGGGTTACGAGCAGTACTTC. It is translated as CASKGSGQGYEQYF.

The V call is TRBV5-8, the J call TRBJ2-7, with 11 bases lining up with TRBD2. The CDR3 extends over 15 amino acids. Trimming took 1 base from V and 3 from J; bases not matched to a gene: 3. Germline CDR1 is SGHTS and CDR2 is YDEGEE. The CDR3 bases are TGTGCCAGCAGCTTGCAAACTAGCGGGAGCTACGAGCAGTACTTC. Its protein product is CASSLQTSGSYEQYF.

This chain links TRBV5-8 with TRBJ2-2, with 7 bases identical to TRBD1. The V gene's germline CDR1 is SGHTS and CDR2 YDEGEE. The CDR3 extends over 14 amino acids. Losses at the gene ends were 3 bases for V and 6 bases for J; bases not matched to a gene: 5. The CDR3 sequence is CASSSNRGAGELFF. CDR3 nucleotide sequence: TGTGCCAGCAGCTCAAACAGGGGCGCCGGGGAGCTGTTTTTT.

The genes are TRBV29-1 and TRBJ2-2; weak D call: TRBD1 (6 bases). The CDR3 is 11 residues long. The V end was cut by 4 bases, the J end by 8 bases, with 8 bases between. Germline CDR1 is SQVTM and CDR2 is ANQGSEA. CDR3 in amino acids: CSVGGLGELFF. In nucleotides, the CDR3 is TGCAGCGTTGGGGGGCTTGGGGAGCTGTTTTTT.

The V and J genes are TRBV7-8 and TRBJ1-5; D gene unclear. The V gene's germline CDR1 is SGHVS and CDR2 FQNEAQ. The CDR3 runs 12 residues. With 3 bases removed from V and 4 bases from J, the gap between germline ends came to 4 bases. The DNA of the CDR3 is TGTGCCAGCAGCTTGTTAAATCAGCCCCAGCATTTT. The encoded protein is CASSLLNQPQHF.